These T cell receptor beta chains were read from a single sample in a study of cytomegalovirus exposure and HLA in healthy donors. The data were produced by immunoSEQ multiplex PCR, yet TCRdb's version contains in-frame clones alone and is incomplete. The sample consists of roughly 130,000 clones, around three quarters of them appearing once. What was sequenced was PBMCs. These receptors all stem from a man aged 25 to 40 in good health and CMV-seronegative. Each CDR3 is given with its conserved first and last residue. Each record gives: D gene, V gene, CDR3 protein. A D gene is named only where the DNA matches it firmly.

D: .
V: TRBV6-1
CDR3: CASKHERQPQHF

D: TRBD1
V: TRBV30
CDR3: CAWSSDRVGNTIYF

D: TRBD1
V: TRBV28
CDR3: CASRTDRAGNTIYF

D: TRBD2
V: TRBV13
CDR3: CASSQSGGLEQYF

D: .
V: TRBV29-1
CDR3: CSVAIAVQETQYF

D: TRBD1
V: TRBV5-6
CDR3: CASSPVAGGKTDTQYF

D: TRBD2
V: TRBV4-1
CDR3: CASSQGVAGDVRGEQFF

D: .
V: TRBV13
CDR3: CASSLGGGLGVETQYF

D: .
V: TRBV7-6
CDR3: CASSIGGGGHGYTF

D: TRBD2
V: TRBV30
CDR3: CAWVPGTSGRNEQYF

D: .
V: TRBV5-1
CDR3: CASSLASGPLKTEAFF

D: TRBD2
V: TRBV28
CDR3: CASRLAGGIGTQYF

D: .
V: TRBV6-6
CDR3: CASSYSGENQPQHF

D: TRBD1
V: TRBV9
CDR3: CASSAGGGTEAFF

D: TRBD1
V: TRBV6-5
CDR3: CASSPPGQGFGKLFF

D: .
V: TRBV5-6
CDR3: CASSQGPYNEQFF

D: TRBD1
V: TRBV19
CDR3: CASSLTGTGRYEQYF

D: .
V: TRBV7-2
CDR3: CASSLEDLLRSEQYF

D: .
V: TRBV7-6
CDR3: CASSFLGRDTSTDTQYF

D: TRBD2
V: TRBV29-1
CDR3: CSVGLAGVNEQFF